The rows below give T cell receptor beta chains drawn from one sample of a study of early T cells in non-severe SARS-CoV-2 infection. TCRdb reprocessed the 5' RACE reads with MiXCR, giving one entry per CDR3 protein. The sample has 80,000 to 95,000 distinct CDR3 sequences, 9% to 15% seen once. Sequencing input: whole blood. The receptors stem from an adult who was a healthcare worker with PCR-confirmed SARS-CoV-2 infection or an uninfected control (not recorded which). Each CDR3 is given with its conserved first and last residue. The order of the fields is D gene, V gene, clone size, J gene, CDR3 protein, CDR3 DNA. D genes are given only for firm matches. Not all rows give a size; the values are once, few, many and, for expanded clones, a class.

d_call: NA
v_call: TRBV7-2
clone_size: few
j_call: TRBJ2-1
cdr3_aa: CASSQNSYNEQFF
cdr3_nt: TGTGCCAGCAGTCAAAACTCCTACAATGAGCAGTTCTTC

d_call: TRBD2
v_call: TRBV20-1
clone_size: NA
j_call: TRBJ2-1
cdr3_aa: CSAAKGASGLYNEQFF
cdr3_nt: TGCAGTGCAGCTAAAGGGGCTAGCGGCCTATACAATGAGCAGTTCTTC

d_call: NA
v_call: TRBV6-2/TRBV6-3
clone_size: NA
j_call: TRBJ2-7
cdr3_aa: CASTRTVNYEQYF
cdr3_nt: TGTGCCAGCACACGTACTGTCAACTACGAGCAGTACTTC

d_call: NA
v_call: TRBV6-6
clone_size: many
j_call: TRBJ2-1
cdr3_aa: CASSGTGSYNEQFF
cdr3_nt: TGTGCCAGCAGTGGTACGGGGTCCTACAATGAGCAGTTCTTC

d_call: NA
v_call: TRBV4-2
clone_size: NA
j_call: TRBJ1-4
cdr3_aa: CASNQGYNEKLFF
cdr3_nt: TGTGCCAGCAACCAAGGGTACAATGAAAAACTGTTTTTT

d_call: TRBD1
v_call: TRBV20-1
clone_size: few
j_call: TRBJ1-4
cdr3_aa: CSAREQDRGGEKLFF
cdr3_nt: TGCAGTGCTAGAGAACAAGACAGGGGAGGCGAAAAACTGTTTTTT

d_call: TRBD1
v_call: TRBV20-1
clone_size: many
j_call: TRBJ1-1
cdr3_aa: CSARVPGQGEAFF
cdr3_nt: TGCAGTGCTAGAGTACCGGGACAGGGAGAAGCTTTCTTT

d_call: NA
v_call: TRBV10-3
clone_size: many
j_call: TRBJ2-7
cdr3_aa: CAISEFPSYEQYF
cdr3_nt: TGTGCCATCAGTGAGTTCCCGTCCTACGAGCAGTACTTC

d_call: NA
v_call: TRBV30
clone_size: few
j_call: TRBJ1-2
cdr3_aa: CAWSLRPYGYTF
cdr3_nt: TGTGCCTGGAGTTTAAGACCTTATGGCTACACCTTC

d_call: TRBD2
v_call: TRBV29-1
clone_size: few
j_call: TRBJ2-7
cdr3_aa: CSVHGLAGYEQYF
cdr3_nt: TGCAGCGTTCATGGACTAGCGGGGTACGAGCAGTACTTC

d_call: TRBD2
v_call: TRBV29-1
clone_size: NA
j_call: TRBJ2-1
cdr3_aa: CSATSEWELEQFF
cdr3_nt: TGCAGCGCTACTAGCGAGTGGGAGTTAGAGCAGTTCTTC

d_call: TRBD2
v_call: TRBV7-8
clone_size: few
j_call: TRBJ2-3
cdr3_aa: CASSSLAGGPADTQYF
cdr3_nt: TGTGCCAGCAGCTCACTAGCGGGAGGGCCAGCAGATACGCAGTATTTT

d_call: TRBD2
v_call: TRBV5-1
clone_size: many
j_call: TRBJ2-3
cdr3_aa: CASSKGLDTDTQYF
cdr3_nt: TGCGCCAGCAGCAAAGGACTAGACACAGATACGCAGTATTTT